This is a list of T cell receptor beta chains from one sample in a study of T-cell memory formation after mild COVID-19. TCRdb reprocessed the 5' RACE reads via MiXCR and lists one record per CDR3 protein. Of about 170,000 distinct CDR3 sequences in the sample, about an eighth were seen once. Specimen: PBMCs or a T cell subset sorted from them (not recorded which). All receptors derive from a man aged 18 to 30 who had mild COVID-19 (a few samples of this study predate the infection). Cell type and time point are not known. The CDR3 runs from the conserved cysteine through the conserved F or W. D genes are given only for firm matches. The size entry is marked missing in some rows and otherwise reads once, few, many or a size class.

length: 16; size: -; J: TRBJ1-2; D: -; V: TRBV5-5; CDR3: CASSRPRATGNYGYTF; DNA: TGTGCCAGCAGCAGACCCCGGGCGACGGGAAACTATGGCTACACCTTC
length: 15; size: -; J: TRBJ1-1; D: TRBD1; V: TRBV5-1; CDR3: CASSLTGAQNTEAFF; DNA: TGCGCCAGCAGCTTGACAGGGGCTCAGAACACTGAAGCTTTCTTT
length: 15; size: -; J: TRBJ2-7; D: -; V: TRBV5-1; CDR3: CASSQAGGFSYEQYF; DNA: TGCGCCAGCAGCCAGGCTGGGGGTTTCTCCTACGAGCAGTACTTC
length: 16; size: few; J: TRBJ2-7; D: -; V: TRBV24-1; CDR3: CATRSPGQPPSYEQYF; DNA: TGTGCCACCAGAAGCCCCGGACAGCCTCCTTCCTACGAGCAGTACTTC
length: 14; size: many; J: TRBJ2-3; D: -; V: TRBV27; CDR3: CASSIGGGADTQYF; DNA: TGTGCCAGCAGCATTGGGGGCGGCGCAGATACGCAGTATTTT
length: 13; size: -; J: TRBJ1-2; D: TRBD1; V: TRBV10-3; CDR3: CATHRGAGSGYTF; DNA: TGTGCCACTCACAGGGGTGCAGGGTCCGGCTACACCTTC
length: 13; size: -; J: TRBJ1-1; D: TRBD1; V: TRBV20-1; CDR3: CSAPGQGETEAFF; DNA: TGCAGTGCCCCCGGACAGGGTGAAACTGAAGCTTTCTTT
length: 12; size: few; J: TRBJ1-3; D: -; V: TRBV6-5; CDR3: CASRGSGNTIYF; DNA: TGTGCCAGCCGGGGCTCTGGAAACACCATATATTTT
length: 17; size: -; J: TRBJ2-4; D: -; V: TRBV5-4; CDR3: CASSFIYGGRGKNIQYF; DNA: TGTGCCAGCAGCTTCATTTATGGGGGGAGAGGCAAAAACATTCAGTACTTC
length: 15; size: -; J: TRBJ1-1; D: -; V: TRBV4-3; CDR3: CASSRRVLMNTEAFF; DNA: TGCGCCAGCAGCCGACGCGTCCTCATGAACACTGAAGCTTTCTTT
length: 12; size: -; J: TRBJ2-3; D: -; V: TRBV7-9; CDR3: CASSFIGDTQYF; DNA: TGTGCCAGCAGCTTCATAGGGGATACGCAGTATTTT
length: 14; size: many; J: TRBJ1-1; D: TRBD1; V: TRBV7-9; CDR3: CASSFQGADTEAFF; DNA: TGTGCCAGCAGCTTTCAGGGGGCGGACACTGAAGCTTTCTTT
length: 17; size: few; J: TRBJ1-2; D: -; V: TRBV5-6; CDR3: CASSRHSPGRQNYGYTF; DNA: TGTGCCAGCAGCCGTCACTCTCCGGGCCGACAAAACTATGGCTACACCTTC
length: 12; size: few; J: TRBJ2-1; D: -; V: TRBV18; CDR3: CASSQSGFEQFF; DNA: TGTGCCAGCTCCCAGTCAGGTTTTGAGCAGTTCTTC
length: 14; size: -; J: TRBJ2-1; D: -; V: TRBV27; CDR3: CASSLAPPGDEQFF; DNA: TGTGCCAGCAGCCTAGCCCCTCCGGGAGATGAGCAGTTCTTC
length: 15; size: -; J: TRBJ1-1; D: TRBD1; V: TRBV7-9; CDR3: CASSFRGRLNTEAFF; DNA: TGTGCCAGCAGCTTTAGGGGGCGGTTGAACACTGAAGCTTTCTTT
length: 16; size: few; J: TRBJ1-3; D: TRBD1; V: TRBV27; CDR3: CASKLTGERSGNTIYF; DNA: TGTGCCAGCAAACTGACAGGGGAGAGATCTGGAAACACCATATATTTT
length: 13; size: many; J: TRBJ2-4; D: -; V: TRBV7-9; CDR3: CASSLRGTDIQYF; DNA: TGTGCCAGCAGCTTGAGGGGGACGGACATTCAGTACTTC
length: 15; size: -; J: TRBJ1-6; D: -; V: TRBV7-9; CDR3: CASSLTGASGTPLHF; DNA: TGTGCCAGCAGCTTAACTGGGGCCTCGGGGACACCCCTCCACTTT
length: 14; size: -; J: TRBJ2-3; D: -; V: TRBV7-2; CDR3: CASSLPGLQDTQYF; DNA: TGTGCCAGCAGCTTACCAGGTCTCCAAGATACGCAGTATTTT
length: 14; size: -; J: TRBJ2-3; D: -; V: TRBV9; CDR3: CASGLGGPSDTQYF; DNA: TGTGCCAGCGGCTTGGGGGGCCCGTCAGATACGCAGTATTTT
length: 16; size: few; J: TRBJ2-1; D: -; V: TRBV11-1; CDR3: CASSLVAGVVYNEQFF; DNA: TGTGCCAGCAGCTTAGTGGCAGGGGTTGTTTACAATGAGCAGTTCTTC
length: 13; size: few; J: TRBJ2-7; D: -; V: TRBV6-5; CDR3: CASARSFSYEQYF; DNA: TGTGCCAGCGCGAGGTCTTTCTCCTACGAGCAGTACTTC
length: 14; size: few; J: TRBJ2-5; D: -; V: TRBV5-1; CDR3: CASSLQGQGETQYF; DNA: TGCGCCAGCAGCCTACAGGGTCAGGGAGAGACCCAGTACTTC
length: 12; size: -; J: TRBJ2-3; D: -; V: TRBV15; CDR3: CATSRRTDTQYF; DNA: TGTGCCACCAGCAGACGTACAGATACGCAGTATTTT